This T cell receptor beta chain appears in the sequencing data of a study of blood T cell repertoires in COVID-19. Data came from immunoSEQ multiplex PCR; TCRdb stores just in-frame clones and leaves some out. The repertoire holds 300,000 or so clones, with around 87% as singletons. This TCR derives from a man aged 70-80 years with acute or convalescent COVID-19. Sequencing was performed on peripheral blood.

The CDR3 nucleotides read TGTGCCAGCAGTGAAGTGTACGTGCCAGGGAGGTATGGCTACACCTTC. Translated, it gives CASSEVYVPGRYGYTF. This chain joins TRBV6-1 and TRBJ1-2; D is perhaps TRBD1 (5 bases). The CDR3 runs 16 residues. CDR1 is MNHNS, CDR2 SASEGT, per germline. Trimming pared 1 base from V and 5 bases from J, leaving 17 bases between.